This T cell receptor beta chain was sequenced in a study of T cells in Graves' hyperthyroidism and ophthalmopathy. Study conclusions and caveats: Blood samples included most of the expanded thyroid clonotypes exceeding 0.001. Separation of ophthalmopathy from stable hyperthyroidism was achieved by a 13 V-J model. Ophthalmopathy, which appeared later, was predicted by the model a median around 6 months before onset.

This clonotype was picked up many times. The antigen remains unidentified. Diagnostic decisions used clinical symptoms, serum thyroxine and TRAb, thyroid ultrasound and orbital computed tomography. TCR beta CDR3 regions were amplified from RNA. First-round RT-PCR with HTBI primers amplified the TCR CDR3 region. TCRdb called the multiplex PCR reads again in MiXCR, with one record for every CDR3 protein. The profile covers around 530,000 distinct CDR3 sequences, with about a sixth appearing a single time and 17% taken by the ten largest. Trimming stripped 0 bases from V and 0 bases from J, with 11 bases between. The germline CDR1 and CDR2 sequences are DFQATT and SNEGSKA (reference sequence). The CDR3 sequence is 15 residues long.

The chain carries TRBV20-1 and TRBJ1-1; no definite D call. The sample was blood. This clonotype originated in a woman aged 18-29 years with Graves' ophthalmopathy. CDR3 sequence: CSARDFGRLNTEAFF. In nucleotides, the CDR3 is TGCAGTGCTAGAGATTTCGGACGGCTGAACACTGAAGCTTTCTTT.